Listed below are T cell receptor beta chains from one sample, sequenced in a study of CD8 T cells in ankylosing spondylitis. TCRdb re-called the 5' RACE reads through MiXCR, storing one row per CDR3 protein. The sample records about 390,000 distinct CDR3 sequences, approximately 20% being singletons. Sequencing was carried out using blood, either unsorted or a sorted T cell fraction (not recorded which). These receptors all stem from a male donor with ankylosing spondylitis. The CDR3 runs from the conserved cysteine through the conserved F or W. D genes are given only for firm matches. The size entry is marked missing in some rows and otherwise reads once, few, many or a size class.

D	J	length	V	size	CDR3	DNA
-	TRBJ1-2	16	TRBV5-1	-	CASSLAGTGSLDGYTF	TGCGCCAGCAGCTTGGCCGGAACAGGCAGCTTGGATGGCTACACCTTC
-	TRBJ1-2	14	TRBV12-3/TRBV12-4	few	CASSLLGINYGYTF	TGTGCCAGCAGTTTACTGGGGATTAACTATGGCTACACCTTC
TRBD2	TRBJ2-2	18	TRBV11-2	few	CASSLFPGRGGDTGELFF	TGTGCCAGCAGCTTGTTTCCCGGGAGGGGAGGGGACACCGGGGAGCTGTTTTTT
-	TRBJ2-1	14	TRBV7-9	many	CASSLAGVGHEQFF	TGTGCCAGCAGCTTAGCTGGTGTGGGCCATGAGCAGTTCTTC
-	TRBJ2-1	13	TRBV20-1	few	CSAPFSGSNEQFF	TGCAGTGCCCCGTTTAGCGGAAGCAATGAGCAGTTCTTC
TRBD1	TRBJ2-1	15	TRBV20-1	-	CSASRQGGPNNEQFF	TGCAGTGCTAGTCGACAGGGTGGACCTAACAATGAGCAGTTCTTC
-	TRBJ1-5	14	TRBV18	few	CASSPAAGDQPQHF	TGTGCCAGCTCACCCGCGGCGGGGGATCAGCCCCAGCATTTT
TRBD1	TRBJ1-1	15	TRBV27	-	CASTPFRDSSNQAFF	TGTGCCAGCACTCCGTTCCGGGACAGTTCTAATCAAGCTTTCTTT
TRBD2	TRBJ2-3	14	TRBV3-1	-	CASARTSGADTQYF	TGTGCCAGCGCCCGGACTAGCGGCGCAGATACGCAGTATTTT
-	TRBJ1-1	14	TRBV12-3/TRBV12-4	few	CASTTSTANTEAFF	TGTGCCAGCACCACCAGTACAGCGAACACTGAAGCTTTCTTT
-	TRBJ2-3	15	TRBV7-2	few	CASSLEAVSADTQYF	TGTGCCAGCAGCTTAGAGGCTGTGAGCGCAGATACGCAGTATTTT
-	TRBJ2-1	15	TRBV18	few	CASHLGTAAYNEQFF	TGTGCCAGCCACCTCGGGACGGCCGCCTACAATGAGCAGTTCTTC
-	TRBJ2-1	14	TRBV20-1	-	CSASRGDSYNEQFF	TGCAGTGCGTCGAGGGGAGACTCCTACAATGAGCAGTTCTTC
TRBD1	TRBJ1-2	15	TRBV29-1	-	CSVENGQGAVYGYTF	TGCAGCGTTGAAAATGGACAGGGGGCGGTCTATGGCTACACCTTC
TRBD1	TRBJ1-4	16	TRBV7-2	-	CASSGDSQGAGEKLFF	TGTGCCAGCAGCGGGGATAGCCAGGGGGCAGGCGAAAAACTGTTTTTT
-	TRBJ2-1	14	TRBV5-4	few	CASSLVSAYNEQFF	TGTGCCAGCAGCTTGGTTTCTGCCTACAATGAGCAGTTCTTC
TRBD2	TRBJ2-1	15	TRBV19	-	CASSRTSGRYDEQFF	TGTGCCAGTAGTCGGACTAGCGGGAGATACGATGAGCAGTTCTTC
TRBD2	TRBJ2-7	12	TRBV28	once	CVSGSASYEQYF	TGCGTTAGCGGGAGCGCTTCCTACGAGCAGTACTTC
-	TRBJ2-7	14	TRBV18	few	CASSPGSLGEEQYF	TGTGCCAGCTCACCGGGGTCCCTTGGGGAGGAGCAGTACTTC
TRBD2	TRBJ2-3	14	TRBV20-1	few	CSAQAGGLADTQYF	TGCAGTGCTCAAGCGGGAGGGCTTGCAGATACGCAGTATTTT
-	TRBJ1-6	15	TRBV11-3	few	CASSLDRSEFSPLHF	TGTGCCAGCAGCTTAGATAGAAGTGAATTTTCACCCCTCCACTTT
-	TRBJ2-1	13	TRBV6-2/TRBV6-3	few	CASSYGKYNEQFF	TGTGCCAGCAGTTATGGCAAATACAATGAGCAGTTCTTC
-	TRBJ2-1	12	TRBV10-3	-	CAISESGWEQFF	TGTGCCATCAGTGAGTCGGGATGGGAGCAGTTCTTC
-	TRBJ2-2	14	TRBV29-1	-	CSVQVGLGTGELFF	TGCAGCGTTCAGGTGGGGCTTGGCACCGGGGAGCTGTTTTTT
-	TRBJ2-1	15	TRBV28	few	CATWGPDRLYNEQFF	TGTGCCACCTGGGGTCCGGACCGATTATACAATGAGCAGTTCTTC
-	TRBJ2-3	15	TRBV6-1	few	CASSDLSRGTDTQYF	TGTGCCAGCAGCGACCTTTCTCGAGGCACAGATACGCAGTATTTT
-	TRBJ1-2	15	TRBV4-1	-	CASSSREAPIYGYTF	TGCGCCAGCAGCTCCCGGGAGGCCCCCATCTATGGCTACACCTTC
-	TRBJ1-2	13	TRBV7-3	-	CASSLRTDYGYTF	TGTGCCAGCAGCTTAAGGACAGACTATGGCTACACCTTC